These 19 T cell receptor beta chains came from one sample sequenced in a study of T cell repertoires in cytomegalovirus infection. MiXCR, run by TCRdb on the reads, gives a single entry per CDR3 protein. The sample carries about 300,000 distinct CDR3 sequences, roughly a tenth recorded once. Sequences were obtained from PBMCs. These receptors all come from a human donor in good health (CMV status not recorded). Some clones in this sample may be carry-over from other donors' samples.

This clonotype was observed at least ten times. This rearrangement joins TRBV29-1 to TRBJ2-5; 10 bases line up with TRBD1. The CDR3 runs 12 residues. The V segment lost 7 bases and the J segment 4 bases; nucleotides outside the gene matches: 3. From germline, CDR1 is SQVTM and CDR2 ANQGSEA. CDR3 sequence (DNA): TGCAGCGGGCGGACAGGGGGAGAGACCCAGTACTTC. Protein sequence: CSGRTGGETQYF.

This clonotype has ten or more counts. The chain recombines TRBV28 with TRBJ1-4; TRBD1 agrees at 9 bases. Unmatched junction bases numbered 11, after V lost 6 bases and J lost 6 bases. This CDR3 is built from 16 residues. Per germline, CDR1 MDHEN and CDR2 SYDVKM. The CDR3 DNA is TGTGCCAGCAGCCTACCCTCCAGGACAGGGGATGAAAAACTGTTTTTT. It is translated as CASSLPSRTGDEKLFF.

This clonotype was counted at least ten times. This chain connects TRBV18 to TRBJ1-1; 7 nucleotides agree with TRBD1. The V gene's germline CDR1 is KGHSH and CDR2 LQKENI. CDR3 length equals 17 residues. The ends lost 4 bases at V and 5 bases at J; junction bases unmatched: 16. The CDR3 coding sequence is TGTGCCAGCTCACAGGGGAGTGGGGCAGGGGGAAAGACTGAAGCTTTCTTT. Its protein product is CASSQGSGAGGKTEAFF. Full variable domain (rest looked up from reference TRBV18 and TRBJ1-1): NAGVMQNPRHLVRRRGQEARLRCSPMKGHSHVYWYRQLPEEGLKFMVYLQKENIIDESGMPKERFSAEFPKEGPSILRIQQVVRGDSAAYFCASSQGSGAGGKTEAFFGQGTRLTVV.

J is TRBJ2-3 and V is TRBV11-3, with 8 bases matching TRBD2. The CDR3 runs to 16 residues. Germline CDR1 reads SGHNT; CDR2 reads YENEEA. The trim removed 1 base at V and 4 bases at J, leaving 7 bases unmatched. CDR3 in amino acids: CASSLGRGGWADTQYF. The CDR3 nucleotides are TGTGCCAGCAGCTTAGGACGGGGGGGCTGGGCAGATACGCAGTATTTT.

This clonotype has at least ten counts. The chain combines TRBV28 with TRBJ2-2, with a weak D call TRBD1 (5 bases). The length of the CDR3 is 13 residues. The germline CDR1 and CDR2 sequences are MDHEN and SYDVKM. The germline V and J ends were trimmed by 6 bases and 7 bases, with 12 bases remaining between them. CDR3 nucleotide sequence: TGTGCCAGCAGCCGCGACAGCATCGGGGAGCTGTTTTTT. Translating it yields CASSRDSIGELFF.

This clonotype has only a few counts. This chain links TRBV20-1 with TRBJ2-6, with 8 positions matching TRBD1. The CDR3 has 16 amino acids. With V trimmed by 6 bases and J by 0 bases, 7 bases remained unmatched. Germline V lookup: CDR1 DFQATT, CDR2 SNEGSKA (reference sequence). CDR3 bases: TGCAGTGCCCCCGGGACAGGCAGCTCTGGGGCCAACGTCCTGACTTTC. Translation: CSAPGTGSSGANVLTF.

This clonotype was counted at least ten times. This chain links TRBV19 with TRBJ2-6; D uncertain. CDR3 length: 10 residues. The germline gives CDR1 LNHDA, CDR2 SQIVND (reference sequence). The V end lost 6 bases, the J end lost 7 bases, and 1 base lay between the germline ends. The CDR3, as DNA: TGTGCCAGTAGCGCCAACGTCCTGACTTTC. Its translation: CASSANVLTF.

In its sample, this clonotype was seen many times. The chain joins TRBV6-5 to TRBJ1-5, with 7 bases matching TRBD1. The germline V gene has CDR1 MNHEY and CDR2 SVGAGI. Unmatched junction bases numbered 6, after V lost 6 bases and J lost 4 bases. The CDR3 totals 14 residues. The CDR3 loop reads CASSMGQKNQPQHF. CDR3 DNA sequence: TGTGCCAGCAGCATGGGACAGAAGAATCAGCCCCAGCATTTT.

This clonotype showed up many times. The V call is TRBV7-2, the J call TRBJ2-5; no clear D. The CDR3 runs to 14 residues. Trimming took off 1 base at V and 3 bases at J, with 9 bases between the two ends. Germline CDR1 SGHTA, CDR2 FQGNSA. The CDR3 loop reads CASSLVGRKETQYF. The CDR3 DNA reads TGTGCCAGCAGCTTAGTCGGCAGAAAAGAGACCCAGTACTTC.

This chain links TRBV20-1 with TRBJ1-5, with D perhaps matching TRBD1 (6 bases). Germline CDR1 reads DFQATT; CDR2 reads SNEGSKA (reference sequence). The CDR3 covers 15 residues. CDR3: CSVQGAPYSNQPQHF. The DNA for the CDR3 is TGCAGCGTACAGGGTGCTCCATATAGCAATCAGCCCCAGCATTTT.

This clonotype has a count of ten or more. The rearrangement uses TRBV7-9 and TRBJ1-4; no definite D call. The CDR3 runs 15 residues. V dropped 2 bases and J dropped 5 bases, with 12 bases sitting between them. Germline assignment: CDR1 SEHNR and CDR2 FQNEAQ (reference sequence). CDR3: CASSLWVTENEKLFF. CDR3 DNA: TGTGCCAGCAGCTTATGGGTAACAGAAAATGAAAAACTGTTTTTT.

The genes are TRBV2 and TRBJ2-7; a possible D gene is TRBD2 (5 bases). The CDR3 loop spans 12 amino acids. V shed 6 bases and J shed 3 bases, with 9 bases lying between them. Germline CDR1 and CDR2: SNHLY and FYNNEI. The CDR3 coding sequence is TGTGCCAGCAGATATGCGGGCTACGAGCAGTACTTC. Translating it yields CASRYAGYEQYF.

This clonotype was counted at least ten times. The rearrangement links TRBV7-9 to TRBJ2-6, with 9 bases identical to TRBD1. CDR3 length equals 19 residues. Germline assignment: CDR1 SEHNR and CDR2 FQNEAQ (reference sequence). J lost 4 bases, V lost 8 bases, and 18 bases had no gene match. The CDR3 region is CASSIQKGTGFSGANVLTF. The CDR3 coding sequence is TGTGCCAGCTCTATCCAAAAGGGGACAGGGTTCTCCGGGGCCAACGTCCTGACTTTC.

This clonotype appeared many times. The chain uses TRBV2 and TRBJ2-2; no reliable D call. The germline V and J ends were trimmed by 4 bases and 4 bases, with 10 bases remaining between them. Looked up from germline, CDR1 is SNHLY and CDR2 is FYNNEI. The CDR3 length is 14 residues. This CDR3 is CASSGQRSTGELFF. The CDR3 nucleotides read TGTGCCAGCAGTGGTCAGAGGTCCACCGGGGAGCTGTTTTTT. The full variable domain, in which reference TRBV2 and TRBJ2-2 provide the parts outside the CDR3, is EPEVTQTPSHQVTQMGQEVILRCVPISNHLYFYWYRQILGQKVEFLVSFYNNEISEKSEIFDDQFSVERPDGSNFTLKIRSTKLEDSAMYFCASSGQRSTGELFFGEGSRLTVL.

The sample holds many counts of this clonotype. The genes are TRBV7-2 and TRBJ1-5, with D possibly matching TRBD1 (6 bases). The germline V and J ends were trimmed by 4 bases and 0 bases, with 13 bases remaining between them. CDR3 size: 16 residues. The germline CDR1 and CDR2 sequences are SGHTA and FQGNSA. The CDR3 reads CASSSGQMNSNQPQHF. In DNA form, the CDR3 reads TGTGCCAGCAGCTCAGGACAGATGAATAGCAATCAGCCCCAGCATTTT. Combining the CDR3 with reference TRBV7-2 and TRBJ1-5 gives the whole variable domain GAGVSQSPSNKVTEKGKDVELRCDPISGHTALYWYRQSLGQGLEFLIYFQGNSAPDKSGLPSDRFSAERTGGSVSTLTIQRTQQEDSAVYLCASSSGQMNSNQPQHFGDGTRLSIL.

This clonotype was detected many times. The chain has TRBV20-1 and TRBJ2-7; D unclear. Germline V lookup: CDR1 DFQATT, CDR2 SNEGSKA (reference sequence). Trimming stripped 0 bases from V and 5 bases from J, with 17 bases between. There are 15 residues in the CDR3. In nucleotides, the CDR3 is TGCAGTGCTAGAGATCGTAGGCTTCCCCTCAACGAGCAGTACTTC. Residues: CSARDRRLPLNEQYF.

The chain links TRBV11-2 to TRBJ2-7, with no clear D. Trimming removed 4 bases at V and 6 bases at J, with 19 bases between. Germline V gives CDR1 SGHAT, CDR2 FQNNGV. The CDR3 runs 15 residues. The DNA of the CDR3 is TGTGCCAGCAGCTCAAATACCCCCTCTGATATCGAGCAGTACTTC. This translates into CASSSNTPSDIEQYF. Full variable domain (remainder filled in from reference TRBV11-2 and TRBJ2-7): EAGVAQSPRYKIIEKRQSVAFWCNPISGHATLYWYQQILGQGPKLLIQFQNNGVVDDSQLPKDRFSAERLKGVDSTLKIQPAKLEDSAVYLCASSSNTPSDIEQYFGPGTRLTVT.

This clonotype was counted many times. This chain uses TRBV20-1 with TRBJ1-1; D remains ambiguous. There are 15 residues in the CDR3. The V end lost 3 bases, the J end lost 1 base, and 15 bases lay between the germline ends. Germline CDR1 and CDR2: DFQATT and SNEGSKA (reference sequence). The CDR3 protein is CSARSAGRRNTEAFF. As DNA, the CDR3 is TGCAGTGCTAGGTCAGCGGGTAGACGGAACACTGAAGCTTTCTTT.

This clonotype was detected many times. V usage is TRBV9 and J usage is TRBJ2-3; possible D gene TRBD2, 5 bases. The V gene lost 3 bases and the J gene lost 0 bases, with 11 bases spanning the gap. The CDR3 extends over 15 amino acids. Germline V gene sequence: CDR1 SGDLS, CDR2 YYNGEE. The CDR3 DNA reads as TGTGCCAGCAGCGCCAGAAGGACTAGCACAGATACGCAGTATTTT. As protein: CASSARRTSTDTQYF.